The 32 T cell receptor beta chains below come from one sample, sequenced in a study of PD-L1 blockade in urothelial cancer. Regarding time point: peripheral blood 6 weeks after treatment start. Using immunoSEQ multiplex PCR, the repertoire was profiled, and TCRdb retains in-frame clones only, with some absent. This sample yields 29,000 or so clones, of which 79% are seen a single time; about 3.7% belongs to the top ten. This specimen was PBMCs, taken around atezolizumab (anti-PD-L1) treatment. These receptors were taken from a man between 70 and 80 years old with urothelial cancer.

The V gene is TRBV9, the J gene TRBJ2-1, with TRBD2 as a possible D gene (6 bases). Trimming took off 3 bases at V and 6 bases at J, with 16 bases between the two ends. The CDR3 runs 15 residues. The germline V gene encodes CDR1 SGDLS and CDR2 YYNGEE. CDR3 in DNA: TGTGCCAGCAGCGAGACCCTGGTGGGGGGCAATGAGCAGTTCTTC. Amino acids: CASSETLVGGNEQFF.

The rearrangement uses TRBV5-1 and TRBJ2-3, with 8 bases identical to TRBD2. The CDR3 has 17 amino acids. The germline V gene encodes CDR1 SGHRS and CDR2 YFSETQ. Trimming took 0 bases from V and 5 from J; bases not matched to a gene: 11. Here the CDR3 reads CASSLGGRGGQGDTQYF. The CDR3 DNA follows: TGCGCCAGCAGCTTGGGGGGTCGGGGGGGCCAGGGAGATACGCAGTATTTT.

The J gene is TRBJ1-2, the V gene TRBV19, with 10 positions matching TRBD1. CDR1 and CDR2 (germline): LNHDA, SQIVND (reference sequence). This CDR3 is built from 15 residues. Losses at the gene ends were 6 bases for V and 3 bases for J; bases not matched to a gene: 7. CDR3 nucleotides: TGTGCCAGTAGAGGGACAGGGGAATTTTACTATGGCTACACCTTC. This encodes CASRGTGEFYYGYTF.

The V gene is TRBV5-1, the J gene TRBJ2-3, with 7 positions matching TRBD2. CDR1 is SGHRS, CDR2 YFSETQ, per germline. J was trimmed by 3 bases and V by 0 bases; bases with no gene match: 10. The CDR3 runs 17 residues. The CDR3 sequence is CASSLGLGGRGTDTQYF. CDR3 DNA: TGCGCCAGCAGCTTGGGCCTTGGCGGGAGAGGTACAGATACGCAGTATTTT. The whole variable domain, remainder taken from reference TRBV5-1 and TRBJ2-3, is KAGVTQTPRYLIKTRGQQVTLSCSPISGHRSVSWYQQTPGQGLQFLFEYFSETQRNKGNFPGRFSGRQFSNSRSEMNVSTLELGDSALYLCASSLGLGGRGTDTQYFGPGTRLTVL.

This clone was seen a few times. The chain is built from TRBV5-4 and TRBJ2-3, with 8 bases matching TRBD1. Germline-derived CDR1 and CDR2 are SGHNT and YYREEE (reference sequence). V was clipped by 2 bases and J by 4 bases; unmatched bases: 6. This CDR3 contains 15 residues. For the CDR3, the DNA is TGTGCCAGCAGCTTCCGGACAGGGTTCTCAGATACGCAGTATTTT. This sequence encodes CASSFRTGFSDTQYF.

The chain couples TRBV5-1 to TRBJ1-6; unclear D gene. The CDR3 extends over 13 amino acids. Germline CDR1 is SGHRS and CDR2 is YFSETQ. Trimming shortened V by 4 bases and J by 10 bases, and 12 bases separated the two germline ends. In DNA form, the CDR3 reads TGCGCCAGCAGCCCCGACACTTTATCACCCCTCCACTTT. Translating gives CASSPDTLSPLHF.

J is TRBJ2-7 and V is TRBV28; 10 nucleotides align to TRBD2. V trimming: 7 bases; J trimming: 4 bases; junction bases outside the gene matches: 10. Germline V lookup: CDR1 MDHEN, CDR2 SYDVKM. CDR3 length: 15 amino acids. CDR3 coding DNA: TGTGCCAGCACCAGAGTAGGACTAGCGGATTACGAGCAGTACTTC. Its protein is CASTRVGLADYEQYF.

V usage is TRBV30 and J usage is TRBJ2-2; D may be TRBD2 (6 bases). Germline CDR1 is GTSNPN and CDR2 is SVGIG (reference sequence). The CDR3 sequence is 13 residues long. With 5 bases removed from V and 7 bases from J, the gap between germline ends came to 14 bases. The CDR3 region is CAWVPTRFGELFF. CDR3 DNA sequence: TGTGCCTGGGTCCCGACTAGGTTCGGGGAGCTGTTTTTT.

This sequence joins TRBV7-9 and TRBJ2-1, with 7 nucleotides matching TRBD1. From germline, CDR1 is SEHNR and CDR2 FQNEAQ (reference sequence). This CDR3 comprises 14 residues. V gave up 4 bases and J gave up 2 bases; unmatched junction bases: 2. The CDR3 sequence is CASSWDSTYNEQFF. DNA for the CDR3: TGTGCCAGCAGCTGGGACAGTACCTACAATGAGCAGTTCTTC.

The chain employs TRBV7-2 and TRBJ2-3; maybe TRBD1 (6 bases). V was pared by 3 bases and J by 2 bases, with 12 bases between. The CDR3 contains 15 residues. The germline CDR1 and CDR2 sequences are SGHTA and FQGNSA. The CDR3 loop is CASSLMGADTDTQYF. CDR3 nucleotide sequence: TGTGCCAGCAGCTTGATGGGGGCGGACACAGATACGCAGTATTTT.

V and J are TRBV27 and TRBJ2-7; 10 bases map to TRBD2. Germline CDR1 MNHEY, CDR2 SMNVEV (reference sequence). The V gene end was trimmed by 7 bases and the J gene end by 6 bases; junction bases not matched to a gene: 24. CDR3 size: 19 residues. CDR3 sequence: CASKSRAGNLAGVGGEQYF. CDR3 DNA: TGTGCCAGCAAGAGCAGGGCAGGGAACCTAGCGGGAGTAGGAGGCGAGCAGTACTTC.

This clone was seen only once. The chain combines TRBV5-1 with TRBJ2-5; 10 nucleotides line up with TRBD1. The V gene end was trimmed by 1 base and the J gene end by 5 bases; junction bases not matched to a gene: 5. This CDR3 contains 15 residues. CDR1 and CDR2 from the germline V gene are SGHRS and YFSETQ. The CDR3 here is CASSLWGTGEETQYF. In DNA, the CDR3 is TGCGCCAGCAGCTTGTGGGGGACAGGGGAGGAGACCCAGTACTTC.

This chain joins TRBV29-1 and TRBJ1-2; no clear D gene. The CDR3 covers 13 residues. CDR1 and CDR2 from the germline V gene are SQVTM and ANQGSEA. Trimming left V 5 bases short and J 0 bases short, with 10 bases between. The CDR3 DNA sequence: TGCAGCGTTAGAGGGCCGTCTAACTATGGCTACACCTTC. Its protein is CSVRGPSNYGYTF.

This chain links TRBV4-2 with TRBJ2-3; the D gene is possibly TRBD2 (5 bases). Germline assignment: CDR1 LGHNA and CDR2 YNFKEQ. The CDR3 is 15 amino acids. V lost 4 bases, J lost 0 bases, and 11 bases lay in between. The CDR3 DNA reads TGTGCCAGCAGCCGCGACTATCAAAGCACAGATACGCAGTATTTT. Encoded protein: CASSRDYQSTDTQYF.

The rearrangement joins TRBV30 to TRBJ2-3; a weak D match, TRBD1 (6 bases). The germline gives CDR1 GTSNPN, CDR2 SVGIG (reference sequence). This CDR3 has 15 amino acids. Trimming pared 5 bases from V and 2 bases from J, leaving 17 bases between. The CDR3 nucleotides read TGTGCCTGGGGTTCCGGGACACACAACACAGATACGCAGTATTTT. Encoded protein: CAWGSGTHNTDTQYF. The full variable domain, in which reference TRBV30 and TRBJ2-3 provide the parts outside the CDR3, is SQTIHQWPATLVQPVGSPLSLECTVEGTSNPNLYWYRQAAGRGLQLLFYSVGIGQISSEVPQNLSASRPQDRQFILSSKKLLLSDSGFYLCAWGSGTHNTDTQYFGPGTRLTVL.

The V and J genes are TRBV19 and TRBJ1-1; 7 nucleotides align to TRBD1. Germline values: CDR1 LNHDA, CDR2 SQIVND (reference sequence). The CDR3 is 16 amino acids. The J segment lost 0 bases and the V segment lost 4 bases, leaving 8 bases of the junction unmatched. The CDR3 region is CASSRRQGKMNTEAFF. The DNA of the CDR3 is TGTGCCAGTAGTAGAAGACAGGGTAAGATGAACACTGAAGCTTTCTTT. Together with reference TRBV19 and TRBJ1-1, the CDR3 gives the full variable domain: DGGITQSPKYLFRKEGQNVTLSCEQNLNHDAMYWYRQDPGQGLRLIYYSQIVNDFQKGDIAEGYSVSREKKESFPLTVTSAQKNPTAFYLCASSRRQGKMNTEAFFGQGTRLTVV.

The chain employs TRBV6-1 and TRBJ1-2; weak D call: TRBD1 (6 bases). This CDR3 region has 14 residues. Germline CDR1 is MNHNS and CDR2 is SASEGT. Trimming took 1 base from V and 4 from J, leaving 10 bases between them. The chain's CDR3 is CASSEGQALYGYTF. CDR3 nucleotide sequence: TGTGCCAGCAGTGAAGGACAGGCCCTCTATGGCTACACCTTC.

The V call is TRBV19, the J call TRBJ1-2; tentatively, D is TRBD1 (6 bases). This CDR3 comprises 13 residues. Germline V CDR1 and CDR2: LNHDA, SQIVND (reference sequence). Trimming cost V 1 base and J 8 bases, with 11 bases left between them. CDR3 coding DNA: TGTGCCAGTAGTATAGGAGGGGGTGGAGGCTACACCTTC. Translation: CASSIGGGGGYTF.

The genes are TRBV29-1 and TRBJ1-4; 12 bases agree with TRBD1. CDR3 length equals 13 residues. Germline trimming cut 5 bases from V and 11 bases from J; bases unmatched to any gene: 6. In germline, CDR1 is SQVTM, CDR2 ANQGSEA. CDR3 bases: TGCAGCGTTCAGGGGACAGGGGGCGTGAAACTGTTTTTT. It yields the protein CSVQGTGGVKLFF.

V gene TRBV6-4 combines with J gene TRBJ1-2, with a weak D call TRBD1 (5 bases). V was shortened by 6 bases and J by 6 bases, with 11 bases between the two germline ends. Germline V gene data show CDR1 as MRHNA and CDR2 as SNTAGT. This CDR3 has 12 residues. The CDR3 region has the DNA TGTGCCAGCAGGGGAAAAGGGGATGGCTACACCTTC. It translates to CASRGKGDGYTF.

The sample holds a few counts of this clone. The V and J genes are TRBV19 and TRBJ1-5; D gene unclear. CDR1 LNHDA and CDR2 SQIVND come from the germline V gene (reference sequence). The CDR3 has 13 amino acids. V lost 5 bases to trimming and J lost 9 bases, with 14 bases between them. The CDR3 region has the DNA TGTGCCAGTAGTCTACGTTTAGCGCCGCCCCAGCATTTT. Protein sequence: CASSLRLAPPQHF.

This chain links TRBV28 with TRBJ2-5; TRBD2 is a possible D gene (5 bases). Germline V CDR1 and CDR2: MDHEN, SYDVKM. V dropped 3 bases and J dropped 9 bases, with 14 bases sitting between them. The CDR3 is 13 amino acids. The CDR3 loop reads CASSFSRSRAQYF. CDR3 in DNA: TGTGCCAGCAGTTTTAGTAGGTCGAGGGCCCAGTACTTC.

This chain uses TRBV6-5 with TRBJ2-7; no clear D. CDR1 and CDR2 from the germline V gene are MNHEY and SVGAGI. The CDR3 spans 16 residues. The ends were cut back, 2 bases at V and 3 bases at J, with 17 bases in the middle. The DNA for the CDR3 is TGTGCCAGCAGTTACCCCCCATGTCCGGCGGACTACGAGCAGTACTTC. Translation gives CASSYPPCPADYEQYF.

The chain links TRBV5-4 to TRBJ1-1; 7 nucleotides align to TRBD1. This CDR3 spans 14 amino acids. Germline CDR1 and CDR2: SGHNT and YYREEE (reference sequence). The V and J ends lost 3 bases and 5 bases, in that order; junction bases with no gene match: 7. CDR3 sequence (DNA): TGTGCCAGCAGCTCCTACAGGGGATATACTGAAGCTTTCTTT. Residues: CASSSYRGYTEAFF.

CDR3 sequence (DNA): TGTGCCAGCAGCTTAGGGGCAGGCGCTGGCTACACCTTC. Translating gives CASSLGAGAGYTF. The V and J genes are TRBV7-2 and TRBJ1-2; no definite D call. The germline V gene has CDR1 SGHTA and CDR2 FQGNSA. V lost 1 base and J lost 7, with 10 bases in between. CDR3 size: 13 residues. The full variable domain, completed using reference TRBV7-2 and TRBJ1-2, is GAGVSQSPSNKVTEKGKDVELRCDPISGHTALYWYRQSLGQGLEFLIYFQGNSAPDKSGLPSDRFSAERTGGSVSTLTIQRTQQEDSAVYLCASSLGAGAGYTFGSGTRLTVV.

The CDR3 is CASSQLPLVVVDFGQYF. DNA of the CDR3: TGCGCCAGCAGCCAATTGCCCCTAGTCGTGGTCGACTTTGGGCAGTACTTC. The V and J genes are TRBV4-3 and TRBJ2-5; unclear D gene. The V end lost 2 bases, the J end lost 11 bases, and 27 bases lay between the germline ends. The CDR3 loop spans 17 amino acids. Looked up from germline, CDR1 is LGHNA and CDR2 is YSLEER.

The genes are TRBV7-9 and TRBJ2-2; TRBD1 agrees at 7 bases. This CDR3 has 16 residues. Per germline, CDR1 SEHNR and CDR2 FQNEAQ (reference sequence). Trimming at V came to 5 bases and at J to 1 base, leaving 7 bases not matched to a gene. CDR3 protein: CASSIHRGMNTGELFF. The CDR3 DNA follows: TGTGCCAGCAGCATACACAGGGGCATGAACACCGGGGAGCTGTTTTTT.

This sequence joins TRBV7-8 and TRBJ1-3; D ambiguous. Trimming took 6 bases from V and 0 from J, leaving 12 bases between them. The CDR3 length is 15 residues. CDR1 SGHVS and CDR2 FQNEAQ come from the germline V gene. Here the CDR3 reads CASRRGRFSGNTIYF. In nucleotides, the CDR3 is TGTGCCAGCAGGCGAGGGCGTTTCTCTGGAAACACCATATATTTT.

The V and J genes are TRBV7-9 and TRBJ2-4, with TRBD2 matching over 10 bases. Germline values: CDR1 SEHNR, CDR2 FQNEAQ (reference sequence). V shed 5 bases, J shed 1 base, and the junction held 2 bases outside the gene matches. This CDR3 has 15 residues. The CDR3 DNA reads TGTGCCAGCAGCCCAGCGGGAGGGGCCAAAAACATTCAGTACTTC. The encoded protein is CASSPAGGAKNIQYF. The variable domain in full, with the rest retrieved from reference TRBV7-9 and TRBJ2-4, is DTGVSQNPRHKITKRGQNVTFRCDPISEHNRLYWYRQTLGQGPEFLTYFQNEAQLEKSRLLSDRFSAERPKGSFSTLEIQRTEQGDSAMYLCASSPAGGAKNIQYFGAGTRLSVL.

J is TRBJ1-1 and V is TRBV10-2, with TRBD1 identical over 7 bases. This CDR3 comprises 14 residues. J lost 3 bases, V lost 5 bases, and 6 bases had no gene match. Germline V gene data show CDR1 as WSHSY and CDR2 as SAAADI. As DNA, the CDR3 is TGCGCCAGCAGTACCTGGACAGGCCACACTGAAGCTTTCTTT. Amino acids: CASSTWTGHTEAFF.

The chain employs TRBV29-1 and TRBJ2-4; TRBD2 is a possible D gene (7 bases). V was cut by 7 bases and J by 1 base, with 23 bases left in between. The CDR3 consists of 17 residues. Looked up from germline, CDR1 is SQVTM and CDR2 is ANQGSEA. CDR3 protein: CSATKTGGRGAKNIQYF. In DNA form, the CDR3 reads TGCAGCGCAACCAAGACCGGGGGGAGGGGGGCCAAAAACATTCAGTACTTC.

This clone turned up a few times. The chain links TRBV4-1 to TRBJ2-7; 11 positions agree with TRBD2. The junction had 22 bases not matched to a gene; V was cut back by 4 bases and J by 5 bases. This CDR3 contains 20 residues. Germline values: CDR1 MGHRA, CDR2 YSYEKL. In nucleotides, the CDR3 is TGCGCCAGCAGCCGCATTGCCCTAGCGGGGGGAAAACGAGTCGGGGACGAGCAGTACTTC. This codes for CASSRIALAGGKRVGDEQYF.